The rows below give T cell receptor beta chains drawn from one sample of a study of blood T cell repertoires in COVID-19. Sequencing was performed with immunoSEQ multiplex PCR; in TCRdb, only in-frame clones are kept and a portion is missing. This table has 43,000 or so clones, around 82% appearing once. The specimen sequenced was peripheral blood. These receptors were collected from a woman older than 75 with acute or convalescent COVID-19. Both conserved end residues are part of each CDR3. The order of the fields is J gene, V gene, CDR3 protein.

TRBJ1-2,TRBV2,CASSGGTDYGYTF
TRBJ1-4,TRBV10-2,CASSESMPGGYEKLFF
TRBJ2-7,TRBV30,CAWSSRVLRDEQYF
TRBJ1-2,TRBV6-2/TRBV6-3,CASSLSRGTYGYTF
TRBJ2-1,TRBV10-3,CAISEGGAGYNEQFF
TRBJ2-3,TRBV18,CASSPRTSGAHPKQYF
TRBJ2-2,TRBV5-4,CASSLRDRDTGELFF
TRBJ1-2,TRBV18,CASSPPAGQGASNYGYTF
TRBJ1-2,TRBV5-1,CASSLFPAERVYTF
TRBJ2-7,TRBV6-1,CASSEGTGGLKQYF
TRBJ2-7,TRBV27,CASSYAEGSYEQYF
TRBJ1-4,TRBV5-5,CASSVQGATNEKLFF
TRBJ1-2,TRBV18,CASSPGTGHGYTF
TRBJ2-5,TRBV12-5,CASGLVFTSVAETQYF
TRBJ2-3,TRBV6-1,CASSETSGGVQDTQYF
TRBJ2-7,TRBV20-1,CSASDPPRTGHEYEQYF
TRBJ1-6,TRBV5-1,CASSPRSSYNSPLHF
TRBJ2-4,TRBV2,CASRGLFGKNIQYF
TRBJ1-2,TRBV13,CASSPFGTGGYGYTF
TRBJ1-3,TRBV5-1,CASTKGGSGNTIYF
TRBJ2-2,TRBV30,CAWSIPGTGDTGELFF
TRBJ1-6,TRBV19,CASSTGGNNSPLHF
TRBJ1-3,TRBV11-2,CASSQRQGAGNTIYF
TRBJ2-3,TRBV11-2,CASSLERGGTDTQYF
TRBJ1-2,TRBV7-8,CASSSRTGGAEVYGYTF
TRBJ1-2,TRBV27,CASSRTGGNYGYTF
TRBJ1-5,TRBV11-2,CASSETAGGGQPQHF
TRBJ2-1,TRBV7-9,CASSWGGEQFF
TRBJ2-5,TRBV7-7,CASSLAGTGVSETQYF
TRBJ1-6,TRBV7-9,CASSLNGTSF
TRBJ2-7,TRBV5-1,CASSGPGQAYEQYF
TRBJ2-7,TRBV6-2/TRBV6-3,CASSRTDRYLSYEQYF
TRBJ2-3,TRBV6-5,CASHKGLGRTDTQYF
TRBJ2-5,TRBV5-4,CASSPGSGRGETQYF
TRBJ1-1,TRBV29-1,CSVDWGTPMNTEAFF
TRBJ2-3,TRBV27,CASSLLTSLRQNTQYF
TRBJ1-1,TRBV6-7,CASRPCRDRSNTEAFF
TRBJ1-1,TRBV3-1/TRBV3-2,CASSPSGNTEAFF
TRBJ2-2,TRBV10-3,CAISESTTGQDATGELFF
TRBJ1-1,TRBV12-3/TRBV12-4,CASSTTGDTEAFF
TRBJ2-2,TRBV6-5,CASSSGVGATGELFF
TRBJ1-3,TRBV11-3,CASSAGTGYPGNTIYF
TRBJ2-1,TRBV10-2,CASSEFPNEQFF
TRBJ2-3,TRBV15,CATSRNFFAGGTDTQYF
TRBJ2-5,TRBV7-2,CASSQRLAGGLGQETQYF
TRBJ2-2,TRBV5-1,CASSPTGGLGGTGELFF
TRBJ2-2,TRBV7-3,CASSPRGTSGNGELFF
TRBJ1-1,TRBV5-4,CASSKRETEAFF
TRBJ2-3,TRBV5-1,CASSLEGFSTDTQYF